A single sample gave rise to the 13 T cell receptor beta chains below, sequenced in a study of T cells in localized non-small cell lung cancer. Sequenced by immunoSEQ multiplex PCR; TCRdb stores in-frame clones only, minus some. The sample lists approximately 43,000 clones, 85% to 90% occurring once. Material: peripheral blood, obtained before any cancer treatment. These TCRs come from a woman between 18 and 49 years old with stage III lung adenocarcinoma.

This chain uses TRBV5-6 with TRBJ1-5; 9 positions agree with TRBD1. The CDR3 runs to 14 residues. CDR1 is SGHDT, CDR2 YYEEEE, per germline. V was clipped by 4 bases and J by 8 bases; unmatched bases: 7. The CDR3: CASSNGQGWEPQHF. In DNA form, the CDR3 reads TGTGCCAGCAGCAACGGACAGGGGTGGGAGCCCCAGCATTTT.

CDR3 region: CASRQTFRDNAPLHF. For the CDR3, the DNA is TGTGCCAGCAGACAAACCTTTCGGGACAATGCACCCCTCCACTTT. The gene calls are TRBV2 and TRBJ1-6; a weak D match, TRBD1 (6 bases). The CDR3 runs 15 residues. In germline, CDR1 is SNHLY, CDR2 FYNNEI. V lost 6 bases to trimming and J lost 11 bases, with 20 bases between them.

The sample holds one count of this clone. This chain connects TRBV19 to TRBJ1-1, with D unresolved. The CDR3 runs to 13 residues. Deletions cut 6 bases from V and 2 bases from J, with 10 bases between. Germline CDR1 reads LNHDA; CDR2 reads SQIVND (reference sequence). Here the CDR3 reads CASSPGGNTEAFF. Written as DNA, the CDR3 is TGTGCCAGTAGCCCTGGCGGCAACACTGAAGCTTTCTTT.

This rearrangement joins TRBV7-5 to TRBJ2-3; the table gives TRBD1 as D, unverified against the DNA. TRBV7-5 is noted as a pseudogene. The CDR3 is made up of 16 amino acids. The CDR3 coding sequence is TGTGCCAGAAGCTTTCACAGGGGCCGCAGCACAGATACGCAGTATTTT. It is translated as CARSFHRGRSTDTQYF.

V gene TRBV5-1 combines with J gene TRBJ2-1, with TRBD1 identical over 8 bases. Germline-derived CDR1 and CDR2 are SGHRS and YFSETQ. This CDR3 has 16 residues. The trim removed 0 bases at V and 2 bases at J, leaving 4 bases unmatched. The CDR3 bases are TGCGCCAGCAGCTTGGGCGCAGGGGGCGCCTACAATGAGCAGTTCTTC. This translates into CASSLGAGGAYNEQFF.

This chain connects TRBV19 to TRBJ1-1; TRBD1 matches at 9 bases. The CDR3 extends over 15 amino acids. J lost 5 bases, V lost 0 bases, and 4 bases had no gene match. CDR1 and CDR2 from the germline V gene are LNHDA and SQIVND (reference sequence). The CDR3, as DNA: TGTGCCAGTAGTATAGATGGACAGGGGCGGACTGAAGCTTTCTTT. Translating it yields CASSIDGQGRTEAFF.

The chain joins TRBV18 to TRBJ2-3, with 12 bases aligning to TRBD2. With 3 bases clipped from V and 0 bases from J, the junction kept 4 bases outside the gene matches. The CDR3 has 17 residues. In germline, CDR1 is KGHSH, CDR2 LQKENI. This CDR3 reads CASSPWTSGESTDTQYF. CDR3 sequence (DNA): TGTGCCAGCTCACCGTGGACTAGCGGGGAGAGCACAGATACGCAGTATTTT.

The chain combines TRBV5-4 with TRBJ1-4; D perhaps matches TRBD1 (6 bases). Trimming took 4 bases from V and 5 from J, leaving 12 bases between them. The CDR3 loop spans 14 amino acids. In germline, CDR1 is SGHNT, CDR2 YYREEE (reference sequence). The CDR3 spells CASSEGGGNEKLFF. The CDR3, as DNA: TGTGCCAGCAGCGAAGGAGGGGGGAATGAAAAACTGTTTTTT. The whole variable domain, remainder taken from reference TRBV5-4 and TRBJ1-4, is ETGVTQSPTHLIKTRGQQVTLRCSSQSGHNTVSWYQQALGQGPQFIFQYYREEENGRGNFPPRFSGLQFPNYSSELNVNALELDDSALYLCASSEGGGNEKLFFGSGTQLSVL.

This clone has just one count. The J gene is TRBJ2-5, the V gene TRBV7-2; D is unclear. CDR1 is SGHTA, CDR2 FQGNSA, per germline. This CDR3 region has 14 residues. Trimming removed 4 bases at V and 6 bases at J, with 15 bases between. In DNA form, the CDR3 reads TGTGCCAGCAGCTCGGGCTCGGTAGCCAAGACCCAGTACTTC. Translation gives CASSSGSVAKTQYF.

The CDR3 reads CAWSERDSNQPQHF. The CDR3 nucleotides are TGTGCCTGGAGTGAGCGGGATAGCAATCAGCCCCAGCATTTT. The rearrangement links TRBV30 to TRBJ1-5; D gene uncertain. CDR3 length: 14 residues. Trimming shortened V by 1 base and J by 0 bases, and 7 bases separated the two germline ends. Germline V lookup: CDR1 GTSNPN, CDR2 SVGIG (reference sequence).

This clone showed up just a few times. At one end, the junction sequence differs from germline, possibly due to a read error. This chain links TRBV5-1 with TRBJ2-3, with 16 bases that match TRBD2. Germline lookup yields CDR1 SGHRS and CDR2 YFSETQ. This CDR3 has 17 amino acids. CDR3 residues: CASRLGLAGGQKDTQYF. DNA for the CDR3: TGCGCCAGCCGCTTGGGACTAGCGGGGGGGCAGAAAGATACGCAGTATTTT.

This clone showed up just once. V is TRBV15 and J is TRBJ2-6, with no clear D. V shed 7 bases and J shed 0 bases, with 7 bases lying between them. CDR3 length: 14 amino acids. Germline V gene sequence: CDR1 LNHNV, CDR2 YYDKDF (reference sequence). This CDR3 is CATKTYSGANVLTF. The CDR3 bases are TGTGCCACCAAGACCTACTCTGGGGCCAACGTCCTGACTTTC.

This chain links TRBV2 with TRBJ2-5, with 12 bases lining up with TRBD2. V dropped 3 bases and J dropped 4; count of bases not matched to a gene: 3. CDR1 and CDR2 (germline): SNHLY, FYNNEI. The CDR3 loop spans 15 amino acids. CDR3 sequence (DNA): TGTGCCAGCAGTGAGTCTAGCGGGGGGGCAGAGACCCAGTACTTC. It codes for CASSESSGGAETQYF.